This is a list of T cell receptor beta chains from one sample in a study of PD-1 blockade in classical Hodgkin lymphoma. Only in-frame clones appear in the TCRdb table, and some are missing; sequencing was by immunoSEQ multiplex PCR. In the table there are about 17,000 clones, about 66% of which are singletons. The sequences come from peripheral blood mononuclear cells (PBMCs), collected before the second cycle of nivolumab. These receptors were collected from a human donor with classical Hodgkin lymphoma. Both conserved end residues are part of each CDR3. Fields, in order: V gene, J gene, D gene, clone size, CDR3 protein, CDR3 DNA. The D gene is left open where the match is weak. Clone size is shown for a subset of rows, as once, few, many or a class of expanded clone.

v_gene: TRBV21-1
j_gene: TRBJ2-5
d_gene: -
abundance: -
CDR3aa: CASSKEGRIQNQETQYF
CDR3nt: TGTGCCAGCAGCAAAGAGGGACGGATACAGAATCAAGAGACCCAGTACTTC

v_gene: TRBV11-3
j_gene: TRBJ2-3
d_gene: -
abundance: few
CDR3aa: CASSYQVQDTQYF
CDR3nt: TGTGCCAGCAGCTATCAGGTTCAAGATACGCAGTATTTT

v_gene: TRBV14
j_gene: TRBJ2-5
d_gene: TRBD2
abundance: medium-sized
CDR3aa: CASSQRLGLAAQETQYF
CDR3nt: TGTGCCAGCAGCCAAAGACTTGGACTAGCGGCTCAAGAGACCCAGTACTTC

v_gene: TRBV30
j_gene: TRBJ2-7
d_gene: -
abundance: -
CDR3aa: CAWSVSIGGYEQYF
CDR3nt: TGTGCCTGGAGTGTTTCGATCGGGGGATACGAGCAGTACTTC

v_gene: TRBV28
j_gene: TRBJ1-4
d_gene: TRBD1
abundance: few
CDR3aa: CASSLYGTGINEKLFF
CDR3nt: TGTGCCAGCAGTTTATACGGGACAGGGATCAATGAAAAACTGTTTTTT

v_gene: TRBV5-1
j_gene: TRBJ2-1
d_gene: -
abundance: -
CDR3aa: CASSPPRTASYNEQFF
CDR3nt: TGCGCCAGCAGCCCACCTCGGACAGCCTCCTACAATGAGCAGTTCTTC

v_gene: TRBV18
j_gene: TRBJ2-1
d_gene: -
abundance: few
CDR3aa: CASSPGQLNEQFF
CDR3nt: TGTGCCAGCTCACCAGGGCAACTCAATGAGCAGTTCTTC

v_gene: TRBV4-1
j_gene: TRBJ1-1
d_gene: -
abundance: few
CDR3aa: CASSTTGKNTEAFF
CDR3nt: TGCGCCAGCAGTACGACGGGAAAGAACACTGAAGCTTTCTTT

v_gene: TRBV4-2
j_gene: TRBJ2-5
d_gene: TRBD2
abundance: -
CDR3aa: CASSQGTSGETQYF
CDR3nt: TGTGCCAGCAGCCAAGGGACTAGCGGTGAGACCCAGTACTTC

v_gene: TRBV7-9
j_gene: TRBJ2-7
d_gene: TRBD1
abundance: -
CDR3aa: CASSATGTGSYEQYF
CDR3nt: TGTGCCAGCAGCGCCACCGGGACAGGCTCCTACGAGCAGTACTTC

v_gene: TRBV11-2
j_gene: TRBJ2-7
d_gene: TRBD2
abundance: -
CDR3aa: CASSQGLAGGYEQYF
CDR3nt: TGTGCCAGCAGCCAGGGACTAGCGGGAGGATACGAGCAGTACTTC

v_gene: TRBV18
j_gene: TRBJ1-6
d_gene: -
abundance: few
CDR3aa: CASSRVRESSPLHF
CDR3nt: TGTGCCAGCTCACGAGTCAGGGAGAGTTCACCCCTCCACTTT

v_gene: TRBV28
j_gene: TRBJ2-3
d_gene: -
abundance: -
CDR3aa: CASSPPPRPDTQYF
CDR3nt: TGTGCCAGCAGTCCCCCACCTCGTCCAGATACGCAGTATTTT